These 18 T cell receptor beta chains were all obtained from the same sample, sequenced in a study of metastatic and nonmetastatic thyroid tumors. Thyroid surgery had not been preceded by any treatment in any patient. TCRdb ran MiXCR on the PCR reads. Of over 30,000 clones listed, about 29% are singletons. The sequencing sample was made of blood. These receptors came from a female donor with papillary thyroid cancer or a benign thyroid nodule (not recorded which). Some clones in this sample may be carry-over from other donors' samples.

This clone was observed at least ten times. The chain combines TRBV19 with TRBJ2-1; tentatively, D is TRBD2 (6 bases). Germline assignment: CDR1 LNHDA and CDR2 SQIVND (reference sequence). CDR3 size: 15 residues. V was cut by 3 bases and J by 5 bases, with 14 bases left in between. CDR3 loop: CASSMEGFGNNEQFF. In DNA, the CDR3 is TGTGCCAGTAGTATGGAGGGATTTGGGAACAATGAGCAGTTCTTC.

About this clone itself: This may be a read error, as it is one base from a much larger clone. The CDR3 DNA reads as TGTGCCCACACCCTCGGGGGGAACACTGAAGCCTTCTTT. As protein: CAHTLGGNTEAFF. The rearrangement joins TRBV30 to TRBJ1-1; D is possibly TRBD1 (5 bases). The germline V gene encodes CDR1 GTSNPN and CDR2 SVGIG (reference sequence). The CDR3 is made up of 13 amino acids. Full variable domain (remainder filled in from reference TRBV30 and TRBJ1-1): SQTIHQWPATLVQPVGSPLSLECTVEGTSNPNLYWYRQAAGRGLQLLFYSVGIGQISSEVPQNLSASRPQDRQFILSSKKLLLSDSGFYLCAHTLGGNTEAFFGQGTRLTVV.

This clone was found a few times. The CDR3 reads CSARGLPGRAYNEQFF. The CDR3 coding sequence is TGCAGTGCTAGAGGCCTACCGGGACGGGCATACAATGAGCAGTTCTTC. The rearrangement links TRBV20-1 to TRBJ2-1; the D gene could be TRBD1 or TRBD2 (5 bases each). Trimming stripped 1 base from V and 4 bases from J, with 17 bases between. Germline CDR1 is DFQATT and CDR2 is SNEGSKA (reference sequence). The CDR3 is 16 residues long.

This chain joins TRBV11-2 and TRBJ2-7; 8 positions match TRBD2. The CDR3 loop spans 15 amino acids. Germline CDR1 reads SGHAT; CDR2 reads FQNNGV. Trimming removed 3 bases from V and 5 bases from J; junction bases left unmatched: 9. CDR3 region: CASSFPGLGAHEQYF. In DNA form, the CDR3 reads TGTGCCAGCAGCTTCCCGGGACTAGGTGCCCACGAGCAGTACTTC.

This clone has ten or more counts. V is TRBV4-2 and J is TRBJ1-2; D call uncertain. V lost 1 base to trimming and J lost 2 bases, with 2 bases between them. The germline V gene encodes CDR1 LGHNA and CDR2 YNFKEQ. The length of the CDR3 is 12 residues. In DNA, the CDR3 is TGTGCCAGCAGCCAAGGAAACTATGGCTACACCTTC. This encodes CASSQGNYGYTF.

This clone was counted many times. The rearrangement joins TRBV10-3 to TRBJ2-1; 8 bases are a match to TRBD2. Germline CDR1 reads ENHRY; CDR2 reads SYGVKD. J gave up 8 bases and V 2 bases, and 8 bases lay outside the gene matches. This CDR3 region has 15 residues. For the CDR3, the DNA is TGTGCCATCAGTGAGAGTCGGGGGGGAATCGATGAGCAGTTCTTC. Translation: CAISESRGGIDEQFF.

This clone has just a few counts. This chain links TRBV7-2 with TRBJ2-1; D is unresolved. Trimming removed 0 bases from V and 9 bases from J, with 15 bases in between. CDR3 length: 15 residues. Germline loops: CDR1 SGHTA, CDR2 FQGNSA. CDR3 amino acids: CASSLAGLDGAEQFF. CDR3 DNA: TGTGCCAGCAGCTTAGCTGGGTTAGACGGCGCTGAGCAGTTCTTC. Complete variable domain (other parts from reference TRBV7-2 and TRBJ2-1): GAGVSQSPSNKVTEKGKDVELRCDPISGHTALYWYRQSLGQGLEFLIYFQGNSAPDKSGLPSDRFSAERTGGSVSTLTIQRTQQEDSAVYLCASSLAGLDGAEQFFGPGTRLTVL.

This clone was detected ten times or more. The genes are TRBV18 and TRBJ2-7; D not certain. Trimming removed 5 bases from V and 6 bases from J, with 8 bases in between. The germline CDR1 and CDR2 sequences are KGHSH and LQKENI. The CDR3 has 11 residues. CDR3 DNA sequence: TGTGCCAGCTCAACTGTGGGCGAGCAGTACTTC. This translates into CASSTVGEQYF.

This clone appeared a few times. The chain combines TRBV16 with TRBJ2-7; possible D gene TRBD2, 5 bases. Germline V CDR1 and CDR2: KGHSY, FQNENV. V was pared by 1 base and J by 5 bases, with 9 bases between. The CDR3 runs 13 residues. CDR3 in amino acids: CASSQFGIHEQYF. The CDR3 coding sequence is TGTGCCAGCAGCCAATTCGGGATCCACGAGCAGTACTTC.

In this sample, this clone is medium-sized. This sequence joins TRBV12-3 or TRBV12-4 and TRBJ2-2; TRBD2 matches at 8 bases. The CDR3 is 16 amino acids. Unmatched junction bases numbered 6, after V lost 5 bases and J lost 1 base. The CDR3 here is CASSIGAGGNTGELFF. Here the CDR3 DNA reads TGTGCCAGCAGTATAGGGGCGGGAGGGAACACCGGGGAGCTGTTTTTT.

As concerns this clone: As the CDR3 is not closed by the conserved phenylalanine or tryptophan, this likely results from a read error. This chain uses TRBV6-1 with TRBJ2-3; D is unresolved. Looked up from germline, CDR1 is MNHNS and CDR2 is SASEGT. CDR3 length equals 12 residues. Trimming took off 3 bases at V and 6 bases at J, with 7 bases between the two ends. The CDR3 sequence: CASSDDSDTQYC. In DNA, the CDR3 is TGTGCCAGCAGTGACGATAGTGATACGCAGTATTGT.

This clone was counted between two and nine times. A much larger clone sits a single nucleotide away, making a read error possible. This sample also contains other DNA sequences that code for the same CDR3. This chain links TRBV19 with TRBJ2-1; perhaps TRBD2 as D (6 bases). Trimming shortened V by 0 bases and J by 6 bases, and 12 bases separated the two germline ends. The germline gives CDR1 LNHDA, CDR2 SQIVND (reference sequence). The CDR3 is 15 residues long. CDR3 bases: TGTGCCAGTAGTATAGAGGGGGGTGGGGCCAATGAGCAGTTCTTC. It is translated as CASSIEGGGANEQFF.

The V gene is TRBV20-1, the J gene TRBJ2-7; 7 bases align to TRBD2. The germline gives CDR1 DFQATT, CDR2 SNEGSKA (reference sequence). The CDR3 runs 12 residues. Germline trimming cut 5 bases from V and 9 bases from J; bases unmatched to any gene: 10. The CDR3 region is CSALAGVLVQYF. The CDR3 nucleotides read TGCAGTGCTTTGGCGGGAGTTTTAGTGCAGTACTTC.

V usage is TRBV10-2 and J usage is TRBJ2-7, with D possibly being TRBD1 (6 bases). The CDR3 totals 12 residues. Trimming removed 5 bases at V and 6 bases at J, with 11 bases between. Germline CDR1 WSHSY, CDR2 SAAADI. The CDR3: CASSFTGTEQYF. CDR3 nucleotide sequence: TGCGCCAGCAGTTTTACAGGGACCGAGCAGTACTTC.

This chain links TRBV13 with TRBJ1-2, with 8 bases matching TRBD1. The germline gives CDR1 PRHDT, CDR2 FYEKMQ (reference sequence). V trimming: 6 bases; J trimming: 6 bases; junction bases outside the gene matches: 6. The length of the CDR3 is 13 residues. The CDR3 DNA follows: TGTGCCAGCAGTCACAGGGGGAGGGATGGCTACACCTTC. Its translation is CASSHRGRDGYTF.

This chain links TRBV19 with TRBJ1-2, with D unresolved. Trimming left V 2 bases short and J 4 bases short, with 5 bases between. Germline assignment: CDR1 LNHDA and CDR2 SQIVND (reference sequence). This CDR3 region has 12 residues. The CDR3 DNA sequence: TGTGCCAGTAGTATATCAGTCTATGGCTACACCTTC. Translation: CASSISVYGYTF. The complete variable domain, with remaining parts taken from reference TRBV19 and TRBJ1-2, reads DGGITQSPKYLFRKEGQNVTLSCEQNLNHDAMYWYRQDPGQGLRLIYYSQIVNDFQKGDIAEGYSVSREKKESFPLTVTSAQKNPTAFYLCASSISVYGYTFGSGTRLTVV.

This clone was recorded at least ten times. V gene TRBV2 combines with J gene TRBJ2-1; 9 bases fit TRBD1. Germline CDR1 reads SNHLY; CDR2 reads FYNNEI. Trimming cost V 3 bases and J 7 bases; bases outside gene matches: 4. CDR3 length equals 14 residues. CDR3 sequence: CASSEGQGWNEQFF. The DNA of the CDR3 is TGTGCCAGCAGTGAGGGACAGGGATGGAATGAGCAGTTCTTC.

This clone was detected a few times. The chain has TRBV6-5 and TRBJ1-2; D gene uncertain. Germline CDR1 and CDR2: MNHEY and SVGAGI. This CDR3 comprises 13 residues. Trimming cost V 2 bases and J 1 base, with 5 bases left between them. The CDR3 here is CASSYLVNYGYTF. The CDR3 DNA is TGTGCCAGCAGTTACCTGGTTAACTATGGCTACACCTTC.